The 8 T cell receptor beta chains below all came from one sample that was sequenced in a study of control samples from healthy donors and cancer patients. The data were produced by immunoSEQ multiplex PCR, yet TCRdb's version contains in-frame clones alone and is incomplete. The data hold about 170,000 clones, with approximately 91% observed a single time. Sequenced material: blood. The origin of the receptors is a woman aged 40 to 50 in good health.

This clone has a single count. The chain links TRBV6-6 to TRBJ2-7, with 10 bases matching TRBD1. The trim removed 8 bases at V and 0 bases at J, leaving 10 bases unmatched. This CDR3 has 16 residues. Germline assignment: CDR1 MNHNY and CDR2 SVGAGI (reference sequence). Here the CDR3 DNA reads TGTGCCAGCGGAGCGGGACAGGGGCTCGCCTCCTACGAGCAGTACTTC. Translated: CASGAGQGLASYEQYF.

The rearrangement uses TRBV5-4 and TRBJ1-1; D remains ambiguous. This CDR3 is built from 12 residues. V lost 2 bases, J lost 12 bases, and 14 bases lay in between. Germline V CDR1 and CDR2: SGHNT, YYREEE (reference sequence). The CDR3 is CASSFRQEVPFF. DNA of the CDR3: TGTGCCAGCAGCTTCAGGCAGGAAGTACCTTTCTTT.

CDR3 DNA: TGTGCCAGCAGTGATACCCGGGGGCCAAGGGATACGCAGTATTTT. It specifies CASSDTRGPRDTQYF. The chain carries TRBV6-1 and TRBJ2-3; D is tentatively TRBD1 or TRBD2 (6 bases each). Trimming removed 3 bases from V and 6 bases from J, with 16 bases in between. Germline V gene sequence: CDR1 MNHNS, CDR2 SASEGT. The CDR3 extends over 15 amino acids.

This clone was seen only once. The gene calls are TRBV2 and TRBJ1-1; no clear D. The germline V gene has CDR1 SNHLY and CDR2 FYNNEI. The CDR3 is made up of 11 amino acids. The germline V and J ends were trimmed by 3 bases and 9 bases, with 8 bases remaining between them. The CDR3 reads CASSDSPKAFF. In DNA, the CDR3 is TGTGCCAGCAGTGACTCGCCCAAAGCTTTCTTT.

The chain recombines TRBV27 with TRBJ2-7, with 13 bases lining up with TRBD2. Per germline, CDR1 MNHEY and CDR2 SMNVEV (reference sequence). The CDR3 is 15 residues long. V trimming: 4 bases; J trimming: 6 bases; junction bases outside the gene matches: 6. The CDR3 loop is CASSSLTSGGFEQYF. In DNA form, the CDR3 reads TGTGCCAGCAGTTCCCTGACTAGCGGGGGGTTCGAGCAGTACTTC.

This chain connects TRBV2 to TRBJ1-6; D remains ambiguous. Trimming shortened V by 4 bases and J by 13 bases, and 8 bases separated the two germline ends. From germline, CDR1 is SNHLY and CDR2 FYNNEI. The CDR3 has 11 residues. CDR3 sequence: CASSGPHPLHF. CDR3 bases: TGTGCCAGCAGTGGACCACACCCCCTCCACTTT.

By share of the sample, this clone is medium-sized. The rearrangement links TRBV2 to TRBJ1-2, with D uncertain. The CDR3 length is 12 residues. Germline V gene sequence: CDR1 SNHLY, CDR2 FYNNEI. Trimming removed 4 bases from V and 4 bases from J, with 7 bases in between. The CDR3 region has the DNA TGTGCCAGCAGTGTAGACGTCTATGGCTACACCTTC. It translates to CASSVDVYGYTF.

This clone was detected only once. The J gene is TRBJ2-7, the V gene TRBV7-2, with a possible D match to TRBD2 (6 bases). In germline, CDR1 is SGHTA, CDR2 FQGNSA. The ends were cut back, 5 bases at V and 4 bases at J, with 21 bases in the middle. This CDR3 region has 16 residues. The CDR3 nucleotides read TGTGCCAGCAGCGCAGACGAATCGGAGGGAGTTTACGAGCAGTACTTC. Translating gives CASSADESEGVYEQYF. Filled out from reference TRBV7-2 and TRBJ2-7, the complete variable domain reads GAGVSQSPSNKVTEKGKDVELRCDPISGHTALYWYRQSLGQGLEFLIYFQGNSAPDKSGLPSDRFSAERTGGSVSTLTIQRTQQEDSAVYLCASSADESEGVYEQYFGPGTRLTVT.